These T cell receptor beta chains were read from a single sample in a study of tumor-infiltrating lymphocytes in localized non-small cell lung cancer. TCRdb's table, derived via immunoSEQ multiplex PCR, lists solely in-frame clones and lacks some. The sample shows 9,500 to 15,000 clones, about four fifths of them seen only once. Material for sequencing was lung tumor tissue. Receptors were obtained from a human donor with non-small cell lung cancer. Each CDR3 is given with its conserved first and last residue. A D gene is named only where the DNA matches it firmly. Clone size is shown for a subset of rows, as once, few, many or a class of expanded clone.

clone size,D gene,J gene,V gene,CDR3 DNA,CDR3 protein
NA,NA,TRBJ1-1,TRBV20-1,TGCAGTGCTAGACTAAACACTGAAGCTTTCTTT,CSARLNTEAFF
NA,NA,TRBJ1-2,TRBV7-9,TGTGCCAGCAGCGACGGACAGCGCTATGGCTACACCTTC,CASSDGQRYGYTF
NA,NA,TRBJ2-5,TRBV19,TGTGCCAGTAGTATGCCCGGGACTGGAAAAGAGACCCAGTACTTC,CASSMPGTGKETQYF
NA,TRBD2,TRBJ2-1,TRBV19,TGTGCCAGTAGCCAGGGACTAGCGGGGCCCTACAATGAGCAGTTCTTC,CASSQGLAGPYNEQFF
once,NA,TRBJ1-2,TRBV21-1,TGTGCCAGCCTGACAGGGGGAACCTACACCTTC,CASLTGGTYTF
NA,NA,TRBJ2-2,TRBV5-1,TGCGCCAGCAGACCTGGGACCGACACCGGGGAGCTGTTTTTT,CASRPGTDTGELFF
NA,TRBD1,TRBJ1-1,TRBV6-6,TGTGCCACCAGTCCGAGGGGGCTGGGCACTGAAGCTTTCTTT,CATSPRGLGTEAFF
NA,NA,TRBJ1-1,TRBV4-2,TGTGCCAGCAGCCAATCCACGGTTGGCACTGAAGCTTTCTTT,CASSQSTVGTEAFF
few,NA,TRBJ1-1,TRBV7-2,TGTGCCAGCAGCCGGGGGGGGGCGGTCACTGAAGCTTTCTTT,CASSRGGAVTEAFF
NA,NA,TRBJ2-1,TRBV19,TGTGCCAGTACGAGGACAGATAGCTCCTACAATGAGCAGTTCTTC,CASTRTDSSYNEQFF
NA,TRBD2,TRBJ2-5,TRBV7-9,TGTGCCAGCACCATTCGGGGGCGGGGGGAAGAGACCCAGTACTTC,CASTIRGRGEETQYF
few,TRBD2,TRBJ2-1,TRBV28,TGTGCCAGCAGTTCTCCGGGACTACGGGGCTGGAGTGAGCAGTTCTTC,CASSSPGLRGWSEQFF
NA,NA,TRBJ1-1,TRBV9,TGTGCCAGCAGCGTAGGATCCCTGACGAACACTGAAGCTTTCTTT,CASSVGSLTNTEAFF
NA,TRBD2,TRBJ2-7,TRBV6-5,TGTGCCAGCAGTTACTCGGGGTCGGGAGGAGCCTACGAGCAGTACTTC,CASSYSGSGGAYEQYF
NA,NA,TRBJ2-5,TRBV4-1,TGCGCCAGCAGCCAAGACCCTAGGGGACAAGAGACCCAGTACTTC,CASSQDPRGQETQYF
NA,NA,TRBJ1-2,TRBV2,TGTGCCAGCAGCCCTTGGGCAGGGCCCTATGGCTACACCTTC,CASSPWAGPYGYTF
NA,TRBD1,TRBJ2-2,TRBV5-4,TGTGCCAGCAGCTTTTACTTCGTCCCCTGGGGACAGGCAAACACCGGGGAGCTGTTTTTT,CASSFYFVPWGQANTGELFF
NA,TRBD2,TRBJ2-4,TRBV7-9,TGTGCCAGCACCATGGGGGGGTTTGACATTCAGTACTTC,CASTMGGFDIQYF
once,NA,TRBJ2-2,TRBV4-1,TGCGCCAGCAGCCAAGGGGGGCTCCCCGGGGAGCTGTTTTTT,CASSQGGLPGELFF
NA,TRBD1,TRBJ2-5,TRBV7-8,TGTGCCAGCAGCTTAAGGGACAGGGGACAAGAGACCCAGTACTTC,CASSLRDRGQETQYF
NA,NA,TRBJ2-1,TRBV13,TGTGCCAGCAGCGCGGACTACAATGAGCAGTTCTTC,CASSADYNEQFF
once,TRBD2,TRBJ2-5,TRBV29-1,TGCAGCGTTGAAGTGGGTTGGGGGGGTAGGGAGACCCAGTACTTC,CSVEVGWGGRETQYF
few,TRBD1,TRBJ2-1,TRBV19,TGTGCCAGTAGTATAGGGACAGGGACCTACAATGAGCAGTTCTTC,CASSIGTGTYNEQFF
NA,NA,TRBJ1-3,TRBV30,TGTGCCTGGGAGGTTGGCGGAAACACCATATATTTT,CAWEVGGNTIYF
medium-sized,TRBD1,TRBJ2-1,TRBV6-6,TGTGCCAGCAGTTACTGGACAGGGCCCAATGAGCAGTTCTTC,CASSYWTGPNEQFF
few,TRBD2,TRBJ2-2,TRBV5-1,TGCGCCAGCAGCTTGACCGCGGGAGCGAACACCGGGGAGCTGTTTTTT,CASSLTAGANTGELFF
NA,NA,TRBJ2-3,TRBV2,TGTGCCAGCACCCGACGGACAGATACGCAGTATTTT,CASTRRTDTQYF
medium-sized,NA,TRBJ2-5,TRBV5-1,TGCGCCAGCAGTTCAACCGGGGTTATGGAGACCCAGTACTTC,CASSSTGVMETQYF
NA,NA,TRBJ2-5,TRBV28,TGTGCCAGCAGTCTAGGGGGGAGCGGGAACCAAGAGACCCAGTACTTC,CASSLGGSGNQETQYF
NA,TRBD1,TRBJ2-7,TRBV6-1,TGTGCCAGCAGCCAACGGACAGGGACCGAGCAGTACTTC,CASSQRTGTEQYF
NA,NA,TRBJ2-5,TRBV7-2,TGTGCCAGCAGCCACGACAGCCAAGAGACCCAGTACTTC,CASSHDSQETQYF
NA,NA,TRBJ2-7,TRBV10-3,TGTGCCATCAGTGCCGGACCGGCGGGCGAGCAGTACTTC,CAISAGPAGEQYF
NA,NA,TRBJ2-6,TRBV12-5,TGTGCTAGTGGCACCGGGACATTTGGGGCCAACGTCCTGACTTTC,CASGTGTFGANVLTF
NA,NA,TRBJ2-6,TRBV11-2,TGTGCCAGCAGGGGGGGTTCTGGGGCCAACGTCCTGACTTTC,CASRGGSGANVLTF
NA,NA,TRBJ1-6,TRBV15,TGTGCCACCAGCAGAGCCCTCGCAGGTGGGTCACCCCTCCACTTT,CATSRALAGGSPLHF
NA,NA,TRBJ1-2,TRBV2,TGTGCCAGCCCCAGAGGGCTTTTGGGCTACACCTTC,CASPRGLLGYTF
medium-sized,NA,TRBJ1-1,TRBV6-5,TGTGCCAGCAGTCGCGGGACATTACGGGTTGAAGCTTTCTTT,CASSRGTLRVEAFF
NA,TRBD1,TRBJ2-1,TRBV5-1,TGCGCCAGCAGCCCCGGACAGGGGAAGGTAAATGAGCAGTTCTTC,CASSPGQGKVNEQFF
NA,TRBD2,TRBJ2-3,TRBV6-5,TGTGCCAGCAGTTACGGCGGGAGGGGAGATACGCAGTATTTT,CASSYGGRGDTQYF
NA,NA,TRBJ1-1,TRBV27,TGTGCCAGCAGCCCTACAGCTTTTAACACTGAAGCTTTCTTT,CASSPTAFNTEAFF